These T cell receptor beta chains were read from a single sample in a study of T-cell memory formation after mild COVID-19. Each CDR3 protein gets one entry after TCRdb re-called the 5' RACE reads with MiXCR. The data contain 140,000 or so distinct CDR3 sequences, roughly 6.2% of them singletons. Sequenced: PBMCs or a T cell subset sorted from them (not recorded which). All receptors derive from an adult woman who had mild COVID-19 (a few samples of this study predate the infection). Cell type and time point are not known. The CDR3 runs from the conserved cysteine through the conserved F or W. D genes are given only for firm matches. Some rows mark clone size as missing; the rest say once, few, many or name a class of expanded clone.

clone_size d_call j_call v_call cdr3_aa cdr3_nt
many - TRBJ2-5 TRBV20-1 CSARDLSEETQYF TGCAGTGCTAGAGATTTGTCGGAAGAGACCCAGTACTTC
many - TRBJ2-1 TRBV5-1 CASSRGETYNEQFF TGCGCCAGCAGCCGAGGGGAAACCTACAATGAGCAGTTCTTC
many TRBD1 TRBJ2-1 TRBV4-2 CASSLEGQALGGEQFF TGTGCCAGCAGCCTCGAGGGACAGGCCCTGGGAGGTGAGCAGTTCTTC
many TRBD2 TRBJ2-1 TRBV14 CASSPLGRELIDEQFF TGTGCCAGCAGCCCGTTGGGGCGGGAGCTGATCGATGAGCAGTTCTTC
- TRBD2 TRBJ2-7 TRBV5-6 CASSLGQRGYEQYF TGTGCCAGCAGCTTGGGACAGCGGGGCTACGAGCAGTACTTC
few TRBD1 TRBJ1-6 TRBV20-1 CSAREGPGQGIYRGYNSPLHF TGCAGTGCTAGAGAGGGACCGGGACAGGGTATCTATCGGGGGTATAATTCACCCCTCCACTTT
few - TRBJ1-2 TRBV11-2 CASSLAGANYGYTF TGTGCCAGCAGCTTAGCAGGGGCTAACTATGGCTACACCTTC
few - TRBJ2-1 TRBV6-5 CASRDLRSYNEQFF TGTGCCAGCAGGGACCTCCGCTCCTACAATGAGCAGTTCTTC
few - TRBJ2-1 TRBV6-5 CASSFGGLEQFF TGTGCCAGCAGTTTCGGGGGCCTGGAGCAGTTCTTC
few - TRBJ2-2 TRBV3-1 CASSSGVDGELFF TGTGCCAGCAGCTCAGGGGTGGACGGGGAGCTGTTTTTT
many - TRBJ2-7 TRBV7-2 CASSFPGFDSYEQYF TGTGCCAGCAGCTTTCCGGGTTTCGACTCCTACGAGCAGTACTTC